This T cell receptor beta chain came from a study of blood T cell repertoires in COVID-19. About the study: The United States, Italy and Spain were the sources of the acute and convalescent COVID-19 samples. PBMCs, B-cell-depleted T cells, or T cells were the source of the cDNA or gDNA that made up the material.

Under the authors' procedure: Amplification of reference gene primers was used by the study to estimate nucleated cell counts. Method: immunoSEQ multiplex PCR; TCRdb's copy keeps in-frame clones and lacks some. V and J calls plus clone size are reproduced from that table; the DNA served to infer D and trimming. The repertoire holds 100,000 or so clones, with 81% as singletons. Germline trimming cut 2 bases from V and 2 bases from J; bases unmatched to any gene: 11. Germline V gene data show CDR1 as SGHTA and CDR2 as FQGNSA. CDR3 length: 18 residues. The chain couples TRBV7-2 to TRBJ2-2; 7 bases align to TRBD2. The sequence came from a woman aged 70 to 79 with acute or convalescent COVID-19. Sample: peripheral blood. The CDR3 sequence is CASSLWPPSGANTGELFF. The CDR3 nucleotides are TGTGCCAGCAGCTTATGGCCCCCCAGCGGGGCCAACACCGGGGAGCTGTTTTTT.